The 13 T cell receptor beta chains presented below share a single source sample, sequenced in a study of regulatory T cells in long-lasting Graves disease. Combining iRepertoire HTBI primers with Arm-PCR of CDR3 regions, the authors built TCR beta libraries. From the multiplex PCR reads, TCRdb called clonotypes with MiXCR, one entry per CDR3 protein. The profile shows about 220,000 distinct CDR3 sequences, 15% to 20% of them singletons. Time point noted: newly diagnosed GD, antithyroid drugs for less than 3 months. Preparation of the TCR library used RNA extracted from PBMCs. This sample comprised peripheral blood mononuclear cells (PBMCs), obtained at new diagnosis, from a patient treated with antithyroid drugs. All receptors derive from a female donor with Graves disease.

This clonotype was counted many times. V gene TRBV15 combines with J gene TRBJ2-7; TRBD1 matches at 9 bases. V trimming: 6 bases; J trimming: 0 bases; junction bases outside the gene matches: 6. The CDR3 covers 15 residues. The germline gives CDR1 LNHNV, CDR2 YYDKDF (reference sequence). CDR3 residues: CATSRDRAYSYEQYF. The CDR3 DNA sequence: TGTGCCACCAGTCGGGACAGGGCTTACTCCTACGAGCAGTACTTC.

This clonotype has at least ten counts. This chain uses TRBV5-4 with TRBJ2-3, with D tentatively TRBD1 (6 bases). The CDR3 is made up of 14 amino acids. Germline V lookup: CDR1 SGHNT, CDR2 YYREEE (reference sequence). Between the trimmed V and J ends, which lost 4 bases and 5 bases, there was a span of 14 bases. In nucleotides, the CDR3 is TGTGCCAGCAGCCGCCCCCGGGACATAGATACGCAGTATTTT. Residues: CASSRPRDIDTQYF.

This clonotype was counted between two and nine times. The CDR3 sequence: CASTPLLLAGESGELFF. CDR3 bases: TGTGCCAGTACTCCCCTGCTGCTAGCGGGAGAGTCCGGGGAGCTGTTTTTT. This chain links TRBV19 with TRBJ2-2; TRBD2 aligns across 10 bases. The germline V gene has CDR1 LNHDA and CDR2 SQIVND (reference sequence). This CDR3 region has 17 residues. V was clipped by 7 bases and J by 6 bases; unmatched bases: 14.

This clonotype was counted ten times or more. V and J are TRBV27 and TRBJ2-1, with D maybe TRBD2 (5 bases). This CDR3 is 16 amino acids long. Germline V gene lookup returns CDR1 MNHEY and CDR2 SMNVEV (reference sequence). V was cut by 5 bases and J by 0 bases, with 14 bases left in between. The CDR3 loop is CASSHTRRSSYNEQFF. The CDR3, as DNA: TGTGCCAGCAGTCACACTAGGCGAAGCTCCTACAATGAGCAGTTCTTC.

This clonotype appeared many times. The rearrangement joins TRBV7-2 to TRBJ2-2; 13 bases line up with TRBD2. V lost 5 bases, J lost 6 bases, and 3 bases stayed unmatched. Germline CDR1 reads SGHTA; CDR2 reads FQGNSA. The CDR3 has 15 residues. CDR3 bases: TGTGCCAGCAGCGGGACTAGCGGGACCCCCGGGGAGCTGTTTTTT. It codes for CASSGTSGTPGELFF.

This clonotype appeared many times. The chain couples TRBV3-1 to TRBJ2-1, with TRBD2 as a possible D gene (5 bases). The length of the CDR3 is 17 residues. V dropped 0 bases and J dropped 0 bases, with 12 bases sitting between them. Germline V gene sequence: CDR1 LGHDT, CDR2 YNNKEL (reference sequence). The CDR3 region is CASSQDRAADSYNEQFF. The CDR3 DNA follows: TGTGCCAGCAGCCAAGATCGGGCAGCGGACTCCTACAATGAGCAGTTCTTC.

This clonotype was recorded at least ten times. The chain employs TRBV20-1 and TRBJ1-6; 8 bases are shared with TRBD1. The germline CDR1 and CDR2 sequences are DFQATT and SNEGSKA (reference sequence). J lost 0 bases, V lost 1 base, and 14 bases had no gene match. The length of the CDR3 is 20 residues. The CDR3 sequence: CSARAAPGQAISSYNSPLHF. CDR3 nucleotide sequence: TGCAGTGCTAGAGCGGCCCCGGGACAGGCGATCAGCTCCTATAATTCACCCCTCCACTTT.

This sequence joins TRBV30 and TRBJ2-7, with a possible D match to TRBD2 (5 bases). Germline V gene sequence: CDR1 GTSNPN, CDR2 SVGIG (reference sequence). The CDR3 is 12 residues long. V shed 2 bases and J shed 4 bases, with 9 bases lying between them. CDR3 DNA sequence: TGTGCCTGGAGTCACGGACTTTACGAGCAGTACTTC. Protein product: CAWSHGLYEQYF.

This clonotype was counted at least ten times. This chain joins TRBV6-2 or TRBV6-3 and TRBJ2-1; D is possibly TRBD1 (5 bases). The V and J ends lost 1 base and 6 bases respectively, with 10 bases between them. The CDR3 is 14 residues long. CDR1 and CDR2 (germline): MNHEY, SVGEGT. The CDR3 protein is CASSYLTDLNEQFF. The CDR3 DNA is TGTGCCAGCAGTTACTTGACAGACCTCAATGAGCAGTTCTTC.

The chain combines TRBV7-6 with TRBJ1-6; D is unclear. V was trimmed by 1 base and J by 9 bases, leaving 10 bases between them. The CDR3 totals 14 residues. Germline loops: CDR1 SGHVS, CDR2 FNYEAQ. CDR3 amino acids: CASSLGRRGSPLHF. The CDR3 DNA reads TGTGCCAGCAGCTTAGGGCGGCGGGGTTCACCCCTCCACTTT.

There are many counts of this clonotype. An end of the junction does not agree with germline; a read error may underlie this. The V and J genes are TRBV5-1 and TRBJ1-2; 8 bases map to TRBD1. Germline CDR1 reads SGHRS; CDR2 reads YFSETQ. The CDR3 covers 17 residues. In nucleotides, the CDR3 is TGTGCCAGCAGCCTATACGCCGGGACAGGTGACAACTATGGCTACACCTTC. Its translation is CASSLYAGTGDNYGYTF.

The sample holds many counts of this clonotype. The V call is TRBV6-2 or TRBV6-3, the J call TRBJ2-3, with D possibly called TRBD1 or TRBD2 (5 bases each). From germline, CDR1 is MNHEY and CDR2 SVGEGT. The CDR3 loop spans 16 amino acids. V lost 2 bases and J 6 bases, leaving 18 bases between the germline ends. CDR3 nucleotide sequence: TGTGCCAGCAGTTACGGGGGACCCGGCTACGGGGATACGCAGTATTTT. Residues: CASSYGGPGYGDTQYF.

The chain recombines TRBV20-1 with TRBJ2-1, with 15 bases identical to TRBD2. Germline V lookup: CDR1 DFQATT, CDR2 SNEGSKA (reference sequence). Losses at the gene ends were 5 bases for V and 1 base for J; bases not matched to a gene: 6. The CDR3 runs 17 residues. This CDR3 is CSARGTSGRYSYNEQFF. Here the CDR3 DNA reads TGCAGTGCTCGGGGGACTAGCGGGAGGTATTCCTACAATGAGCAGTTCTTC.